This is a list of T cell receptor beta chains from one sample in a study of T cells in Graves' hyperthyroidism and ophthalmopathy. TCRdb fed the multiplex PCR reads into MiXCR, producing one record per CDR3 protein. Of hundreds of thousands of distinct CDR3 sequences in the sample, 38% are singletons; the top ten hold about 8.9%. The specimen was blood. The source of these receptors is a man younger than 35 with Graves' hyperthyroidism. The CDR3 runs from the conserved cysteine through the conserved F or W. Each record gives: D gene, clone size, J gene, V gene, CDR3 DNA, CDR3 protein. The D gene is left open where the match is weak. Size is omitted from some rows. Given values are once, few, many or a class for expanded clones.

d_call: .; clone_size: .; j_call: TRBJ1-5; v_call: TRBV7-9; cdr3_nt: TGTGCCAGCAGCCAGGCTAGCGACAGCAATCAGCCCCAGCATTTT; cdr3_aa: CASSQASDSNQPQHF
d_call: .; clone_size: .; j_call: TRBJ1-2; v_call: TRBV2; cdr3_nt: TGTGCCAGCAGGGTGGACTGGGGCTACACCTTC; cdr3_aa: CASRVDWGYTF
d_call: .; clone_size: .; j_call: TRBJ1-1; v_call: TRBV5-5; cdr3_nt: TGTGCCAGCGGTGAGGGGGGCAGAGCTTTCTTT; cdr3_aa: CASGEGGRAFF
d_call: .; clone_size: .; j_call: TRBJ1-1; v_call: TRBV13; cdr3_nt: TGTGCCAGCAGCTTGGGTTCCGGGGCGAACACTGAAGCTTTCTTT; cdr3_aa: CASSLGSGANTEAFF
d_call: TRBD2; clone_size: .; j_call: TRBJ2-2; v_call: TRBV7-6; cdr3_nt: TGTGCCAGCAGCTGGGGACTAGCGGGAGATCGGGTAGCCGGGGAGCTGTTTTTT; cdr3_aa: CASSWGLAGDRVAGELFF
d_call: TRBD2; clone_size: many; j_call: TRBJ2-5; v_call: TRBV7-9; cdr3_nt: TGTGCCAGCAGCTTAGCTTTGGGAGGGCAAGAGACCCAGTACTTC; cdr3_aa: CASSLALGGQETQYF
d_call: .; clone_size: .; j_call: TRBJ2-7; v_call: TRBV6-5; cdr3_nt: TGTGCCAGCAGTGAAATCTTTTACGAGCAGTACTTC; cdr3_aa: CASSEIFYEQYF
d_call: .; clone_size: .; j_call: TRBJ1-3; v_call: TRBV7-8; cdr3_nt: TGTGCCATCAGCCGACAGCAAAGCTCTGGAAACACCATATATTTT; cdr3_aa: CAISRQQSSGNTIYF
d_call: .; clone_size: few; j_call: TRBJ2-5; v_call: TRBV10-1; cdr3_nt: TGCGCCAGCAGTGAGTTGCAAGGGGAGACCCAGTACTTC; cdr3_aa: CASSELQGETQYF
d_call: .; clone_size: many; j_call: TRBJ1-2; v_call: TRBV19; cdr3_nt: TGTGCCAGTAGATCGCAGGGGTTTGGCTATGGCTACACCTTC; cdr3_aa: CASRSQGFGYGYTF
d_call: .; clone_size: .; j_call: TRBJ2-7; v_call: TRBV20-1; cdr3_nt: TGCAGTGCTAGGCCCCGGAGTCGCTACGAGCAGTACTTC; cdr3_aa: CSARPRSRYEQYF
d_call: TRBD1; clone_size: many; j_call: TRBJ2-7; v_call: TRBV9; cdr3_nt: TGTGCCAGCAGCGTAGGACAGGGTGACCACGAGCAGTACTTC; cdr3_aa: CASSVGQGDHEQYF
d_call: .; clone_size: .; j_call: TRBJ1-3; v_call: TRBV10-2; cdr3_nt: TGCGCCAGCAGTCCCCATCGGACCGCTTCTGGAAACACCATATATTTT; cdr3_aa: CASSPHRTASGNTIYF
d_call: TRBD1; clone_size: many; j_call: TRBJ1-6; v_call: TRBV11-3; cdr3_nt: TGTGCCAGCACCTCAAGGACAGGGGACAATTCACCCCTCCACTTT; cdr3_aa: CASTSRTGDNSPLHF
d_call: .; clone_size: few; j_call: TRBJ1-1; v_call: TRBV6-5; cdr3_nt: TGTGCCAGCAGTGACACCTCACGATGGACTGAAGCTTTCTTT; cdr3_aa: CASSDTSRWTEAFF
d_call: .; clone_size: .; j_call: TRBJ2-2; v_call: TRBV7-3; cdr3_nt: TGTGCCAGCAGTTCCCGGGCCCTTGGCGGGGAGCTGTTTTTT; cdr3_aa: CASSSRALGGELFF
d_call: TRBD2; clone_size: many; j_call: TRBJ2-7; v_call: TRBV29-1; cdr3_nt: TGCAGCGTTGAAAGTAGCGGGGGAGGAACTCAGTACTTC; cdr3_aa: CSVESSGGGTQYF
d_call: .; clone_size: few; j_call: TRBJ2-2; v_call: TRBV7-9; cdr3_nt: TGTGCCAGCAGCTTACGTCAGGAGAACACCGGGGAGCTGTTTTTT; cdr3_aa: CASSLRQENTGELFF
d_call: .; clone_size: .; j_call: TRBJ2-2; v_call: TRBV5-6; cdr3_nt: TGTGCCAGCAGCTTGTATGCAGGGAACACCGGGGAGCTGTTTTTT; cdr3_aa: CASSLYAGNTGELFF
d_call: TRBD2; clone_size: many; j_call: TRBJ2-5; v_call: TRBV20-1; cdr3_nt: TGCAGTGCTAGGGGACTAGCCTCGAAGACCCAGTACTTC; cdr3_aa: CSARGLASKTQYF
d_call: .; clone_size: many; j_call: TRBJ2-7; v_call: TRBV7-3; cdr3_nt: TGTGCCAGCAGCCCAGCCGGGACAAACTCCTACGAGCAGTACTTC; cdr3_aa: CASSPAGTNSYEQYF
d_call: TRBD1; clone_size: .; j_call: TRBJ2-5; v_call: TRBV28; cdr3_nt: TGTGCCAGCAGTCCGGGACAGGGGGGGACCCAGTACTTC; cdr3_aa: CASSPGQGGTQYF
d_call: .; clone_size: once; j_call: TRBJ2-2; v_call: TRBV10-1; cdr3_nt: TGCGCCAGCATAGAAGGGTTTGGACGGAACACCGGGGAGCTGTTTTTT; cdr3_aa: CASIEGFGRNTGELFF
d_call: .; clone_size: many; j_call: TRBJ2-6; v_call: TRBV2; cdr3_nt: TGTGCCAGCAGTGCCATCTCCTCTGGGGCCAACGTCCTGACTTTC; cdr3_aa: CASSAISSGANVLTF
d_call: TRBD1; clone_size: .; j_call: TRBJ2-5; v_call: TRBV10-3; cdr3_nt: TGTGCCATCATGCCAGGACAGGGTCCACAAGAGACCCAGTACTTC; cdr3_aa: CAIMPGQGPQETQYF
d_call: TRBD1; clone_size: few; j_call: TRBJ2-2; v_call: TRBV7-2; cdr3_nt: TGTGCCAGCAGCGACGGGACAGGGAACACCGGGGAGCTGTTTTTT; cdr3_aa: CASSDGTGNTGELFF
d_call: .; clone_size: many; j_call: TRBJ1-6; v_call: TRBV7-9; cdr3_nt: TGTGCCAGCAGCCTCAACAGGGATGATTCTTCACCCCTCCACTTT; cdr3_aa: CASSLNRDDSSPLHF
d_call: .; clone_size: many; j_call: TRBJ2-2; v_call: TRBV29-1; cdr3_nt: TGCAGCGCGTTAGCGAACACCGGGGAGCTGTTTTTT; cdr3_aa: CSALANTGELFF
d_call: TRBD1; clone_size: few; j_call: TRBJ2-7; v_call: TRBV5-1; cdr3_nt: TGCGCCAGCAGCCCTACGACAGGGACGAGCCACGAGCAGTACTTC; cdr3_aa: CASSPTTGTSHEQYF
d_call: .; clone_size: .; j_call: TRBJ2-2; v_call: TRBV7-9; cdr3_nt: TGTGCCAGCAGCTTAGTGTTAAGCACCGGGGAGCTGTTTTTT; cdr3_aa: CASSLVLSTGELFF
d_call: .; clone_size: .; j_call: TRBJ1-1; v_call: TRBV6-5; cdr3_nt: TGTGCCAGCAGGGCAGGGACTTCTCAGAACACTGAAGCTTTCTTT; cdr3_aa: CASRAGTSQNTEAFF